The T cell receptor (beta chain) under discussion was sequenced for a study of read filtering for tumor transcriptome and immune sequencing. Across the whole study: DNase treatment preceded whole-transcriptome library preparation.

From 400 to 450 ng of RNA, a library with molecular barcoded alpha/delta and beta/gamma adaptors was made. From the reads, TCRdb called clonotypes with MiXCR, one entry per CDR3 protein. Among some 130,000 distinct CDR3 sequences listed, 13% were seen once. This clonotype was counted ten times or more. Its specificity is not known. The CDR3 loop spans 15 amino acids. CDR1 is SQVTM and CDR2 is ANQGSEA in the germline V gene. V lost 2 bases and J 9 bases, leaving 20 bases between the germline ends. Study conclusions and caveats: Even smaller IR-seq throughput identified most shared clonotypes.

Sequences were obtained from a population of CD138-negative cells sorted from bone marrow. V and J are TRBV29-1 and TRBJ2-1; a weak D match, TRBD1 (6 bases). This sequence originates from a donor at least 40 years old with multiple myeloma. CDR3 bases: TGCAGCGTTGAAACAGGGCTAACCCGCGGGCGTGAGCAGTTCTTC. Translated: CSVETGLTRGREQFF.